Listed below are T cell receptor beta chains from one sample, sequenced in a study of TIL therapy for anti-PD-1-resistant metastatic lung cancer. The method was immunoSEQ multiplex PCR; TCRdb's version includes in-frame clones alone and lacks a portion of them. The sample comprises nearly 60,000 clones, over 70% of which are singletons, and roughly 2% rests with the top ten. The sequencing here drew on blood, taken at baseline. The source of these receptors is a person between 25 and 79 years old with non-small cell lung cancer. Both conserved end residues are trimmed from each CDR3. D genes are given only for firm matches.

D gene: -
CDR3 length: 13
J gene: TRBJ1-5
V gene: TRBV19
CDR3 protein: ASSIWDIINQPQH

D gene: -
CDR3 length: 11
J gene: TRBJ2-6
V gene: TRBV6-5
CDR3 protein: ASRASGANVLT

D gene: -
CDR3 length: 11
J gene: TRBJ2-3
V gene: TRBV6-5
CDR3 protein: ASSKTPPDTQY

D gene: -
CDR3 length: 13
J gene: TRBJ1-2
V gene: TRBV7-2
CDR3 protein: ASSLGREPNYGYT

D gene: TRBD2
CDR3 length: 16
J gene: TRBJ2-1
V gene: TRBV11-2
CDR3 protein: ASSSLRTGGSSYNEQF

D gene: -
CDR3 length: 10
J gene: TRBJ2-3
V gene: TRBV10-3
CDR3 protein: ATGQLTDTQY

D gene: -
CDR3 length: 12
J gene: TRBJ1-2
V gene: TRBV14
CDR3 protein: ASSQGRQEHGYT

D gene: TRBD1
CDR3 length: 15
J gene: TRBJ1-6
V gene: TRBV4-3
CDR3 protein: ASSQDWARGNDSPLH

D gene: -
CDR3 length: 8
J gene: TRBJ1-6
V gene: TRBV5-8
CDR3 protein: ASSLLRSH

D gene: TRBD2
CDR3 length: 12
J gene: TRBJ2-5
V gene: TRBV2
CDR3 protein: ASNPTSGGETQY

D gene: TRBD1
CDR3 length: 13
J gene: TRBJ1-6
V gene: TRBV13
CDR3 protein: ASSNSGQYNSPLH

D gene: -
CDR3 length: 14
J gene: TRBJ2-3
V gene: TRBV10-3
CDR3 protein: AISEMAGGGPDTQY

D gene: TRBD1
CDR3 length: 13
J gene: TRBJ2-1
V gene: TRBV4-3
CDR3 protein: ASSFGTGSYNEQF

D gene: -
CDR3 length: 14
J gene: TRBJ2-3
V gene: TRBV4-3
CDR3 protein: ASSQQPGPSTDTQY

D gene: TRBD1
CDR3 length: 13
J gene: TRBJ1-1
V gene: TRBV5-1
CDR3 protein: ASSPGQGPNTEAF

D gene: -
CDR3 length: 13
J gene: TRBJ1-5
V gene: TRBV5-8
CDR3 protein: ASWQQGGGNQPQH

D gene: -
CDR3 length: 13
J gene: TRBJ1-5
V gene: TRBV30
CDR3 protein: AWSVRGAQNQPQH

D gene: TRBD1
CDR3 length: 11
J gene: TRBJ2-5
V gene: TRBV28
CDR3 protein: ASRGQNQETQY

D gene: -
CDR3 length: 13
J gene: TRBJ1-5
V gene: TRBV28
CDR3 protein: ASKPLGGVNQPQH

D gene: -
CDR3 length: 13
J gene: TRBJ2-7
V gene: TRBV7-2
CDR3 protein: ASIPGGGSIYEQY

D gene: TRBD1
CDR3 length: 14
J gene: TRBJ2-7
V gene: TRBV6-1
CDR3 protein: ASSVPRDRGVGEQY

D gene: TRBD1
CDR3 length: 13
J gene: TRBJ2-1
V gene: TRBV9
CDR3 protein: ASSVEGQGGNEQF